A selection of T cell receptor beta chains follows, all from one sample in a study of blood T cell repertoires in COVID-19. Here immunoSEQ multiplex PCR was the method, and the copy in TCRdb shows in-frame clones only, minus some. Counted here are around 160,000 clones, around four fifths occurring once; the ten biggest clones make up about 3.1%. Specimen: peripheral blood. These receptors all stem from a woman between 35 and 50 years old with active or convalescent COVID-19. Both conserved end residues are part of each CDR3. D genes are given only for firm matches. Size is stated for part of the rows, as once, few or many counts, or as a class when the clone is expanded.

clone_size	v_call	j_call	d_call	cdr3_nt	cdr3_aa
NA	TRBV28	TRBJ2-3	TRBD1	TGTGCCAGCAGTTTACTGGGACAGGGGAGCACAGATACGCAGTATTTT	CASSLLGQGSTDTQYF
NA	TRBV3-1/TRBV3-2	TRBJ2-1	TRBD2	TGTGCCAGCAGCCAAATAGCGGGGCTCTCCTACAATGAGCAGTTCTTC	CASSQIAGLSYNEQFF
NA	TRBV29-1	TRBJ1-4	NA	TGCAGCGTTGAAACAGGGTCTCGCGAAAAACTGTTTTTT	CSVETGSREKLFF
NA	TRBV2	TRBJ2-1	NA	TGTGCCAGCAGTGACGAGGGCAATGAGCAGTTCTTC	CASSDEGNEQFF
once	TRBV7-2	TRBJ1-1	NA	TGTGCCAGCAGCTTAGGTAGAGGGTTAGTGACTGAAGCTTTCTTT	CASSLGRGLVTEAFF
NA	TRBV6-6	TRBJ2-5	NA	TGTGCCAGCTCCGGGACACCGAAAGAGACCCAGTACTTC	CASSGTPKETQYF
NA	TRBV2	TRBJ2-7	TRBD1	TGTGCCAGCAGTGAAGTGGGACAGACAAACTACGAGCAGTACTTC	CASSEVGQTNYEQYF
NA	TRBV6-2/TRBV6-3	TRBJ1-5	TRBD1	TGTGCCAGCAGTTATGTAGGACAGGCGAATCAGCCCCAGCATTTT	CASSYVGQANQPQHF
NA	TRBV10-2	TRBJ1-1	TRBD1	TGCGCCAGCAGTTGGCAGGGGGCGGTCACTGAAGCTTTCTTT	CASSWQGAVTEAFF
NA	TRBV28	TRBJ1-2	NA	TGTGCCAGCAGTTTATCTAGGTTTGGCTACACCTTC	CASSLSRFGYTF
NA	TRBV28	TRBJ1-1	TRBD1	TGTGCCAGCAGTTTCCCGAACAGGGGGCAAAAAGCTTTCTTT	CASSFPNRGQKAFF
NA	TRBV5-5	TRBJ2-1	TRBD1	TGTGCCAGCACCGACAGGGAGCGTTCCTACAATGAGCAGTTCTTC	CASTDRERSYNEQFF
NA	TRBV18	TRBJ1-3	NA	TGTGCCAGCTCGCCTCAGGGGTTCACCATATATTTT	CASSPQGFTIYF
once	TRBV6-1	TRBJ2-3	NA	TGTGCCAGCAGTGAAGCCCCAGCGGATACGCAGTATTTT	CASSEAPADTQYF
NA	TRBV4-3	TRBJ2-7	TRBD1	TGCGCCAGCAGCCAATTCCCACCGGGACAGGTTATCGTCGAGCAGTACTTC	CASSQFPPGQVIVEQYF
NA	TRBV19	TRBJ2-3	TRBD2	TGTGCCAGTAGTGCTTGGACTAGCCAAGATACGCAGTATTTT	CASSAWTSQDTQYF
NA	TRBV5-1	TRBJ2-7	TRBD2	TGCGCCAGCAGCCCAGGGACTAGCGGAAACGAGCAGTACTTC	CASSPGTSGNEQYF
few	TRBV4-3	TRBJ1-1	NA	TGCGCCAGCAGCCAAGATAGGAGGACTGAAGCTTTCTTT	CASSQDRRTEAFF
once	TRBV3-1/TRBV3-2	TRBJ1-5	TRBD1	TGTGCCAGCAGCCTGACAGGGGGCGTTCAGCCCCAGCATTTT	CASSLTGGVQPQHF
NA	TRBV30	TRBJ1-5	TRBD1	TGTGCCTGGGCGATGACAGGGGGCAATCAGCCCCAGCATTTT	CAWAMTGGNQPQHF
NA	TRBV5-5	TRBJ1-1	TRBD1	TGTGCCAGCAGCTCCCAGGGGGTGAACACTGAAGCTTTCTTT	CASSSQGVNTEAFF
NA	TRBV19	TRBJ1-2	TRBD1	TGTGCCAGTAGCCCACAGGGGAGCTATGGCTACACCTTC	CASSPQGSYGYTF
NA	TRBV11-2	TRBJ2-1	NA	TGTGCCAGCAGCCATGGACTACTGAGTGAGCAGTTCTTC	CASSHGLLSEQFF